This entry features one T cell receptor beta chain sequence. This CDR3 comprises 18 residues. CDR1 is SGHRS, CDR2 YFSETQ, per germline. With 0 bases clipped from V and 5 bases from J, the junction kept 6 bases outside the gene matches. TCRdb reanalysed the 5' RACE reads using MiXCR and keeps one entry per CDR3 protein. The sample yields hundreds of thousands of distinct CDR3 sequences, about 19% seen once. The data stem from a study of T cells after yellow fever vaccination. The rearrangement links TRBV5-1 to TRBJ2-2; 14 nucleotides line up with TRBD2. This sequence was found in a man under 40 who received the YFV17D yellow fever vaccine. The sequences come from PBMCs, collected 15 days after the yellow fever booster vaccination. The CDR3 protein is CASSLAGTSGSRTGELFF. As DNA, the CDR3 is TGCGCCAGCAGCTTGGCCGGGACTAGCGGGAGTCGTACCGGGGAGCTGTTTTTT.